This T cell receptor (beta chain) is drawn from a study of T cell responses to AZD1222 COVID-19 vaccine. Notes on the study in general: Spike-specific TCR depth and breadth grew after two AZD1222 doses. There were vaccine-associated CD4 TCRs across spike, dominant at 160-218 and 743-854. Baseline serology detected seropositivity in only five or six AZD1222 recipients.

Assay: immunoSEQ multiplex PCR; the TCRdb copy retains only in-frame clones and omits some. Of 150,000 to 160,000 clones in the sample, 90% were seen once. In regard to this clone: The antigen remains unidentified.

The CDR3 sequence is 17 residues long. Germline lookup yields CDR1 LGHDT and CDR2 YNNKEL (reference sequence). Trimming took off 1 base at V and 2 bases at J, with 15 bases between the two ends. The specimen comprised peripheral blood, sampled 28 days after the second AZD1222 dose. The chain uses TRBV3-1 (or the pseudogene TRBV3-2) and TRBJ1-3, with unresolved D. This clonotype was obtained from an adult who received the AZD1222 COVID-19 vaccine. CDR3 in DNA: TGTGCCAGCAGCCAAGCTCCCTCTAACTATCCTGGAAACACCATATATTTT. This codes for CASSQAPSNYPGNTIYF.